Described below is a single T cell receptor (beta chain) sequence and its context. Its antigen remains unknown. The CDR3 sequence is 16 residues long. Unmatched junction bases numbered 7, after V lost 6 bases and J lost 4 bases. Germline CDR1 SGHVS, CDR2 FNYEAQ. The deep-level immunoSEQ assay was used. Assay: immunoSEQ multiplex PCR; the TCRdb copy retains only in-frame clones and omits some. Of roughly 700,000 clones detected, around 74% appear once; the ten largest clones hold approximately 1.6%. The data were taken from a study of shared clonotypes between healthy human individuals. In the study overall: Three CD4 naive, three CD4 memory, two CD8 naive and one CD8 memory plate were used per donor.

Findings and limits, study-wide: The study drew on few donors, limiting represented genetic and exposure-history diversity. An anticipated effect of sequencing depth on clonotype sharing among donors was recognized.

What was sequenced was memory CD4+ T cells sorted from blood. The subset here: CD45RA-negative fraction. The clonotype originates from a woman in her twenties or thirties in good health. This chain connects TRBV7-6 to TRBJ2-1; 12 bases match TRBD2. CDR3 region: CASSSAGTSGYNEQFF. CDR3 coding DNA: TGTGCCAGCAGTTCAGCCGGGACTAGCGGGTACAATGAGCAGTTCTTC.